A selection of T cell receptor beta chains follows, all from one sample in a study of T cell responses to AZD1222 COVID-19 vaccine. Produced via immunoSEQ multiplex PCR; TCRdb's table is partial and in-frame only. This sample has about 86,000 clones; 78% occur once, and the top ten carry approximately 21%. The source material was peripheral blood, sampled on day 0 of AZD1222 vaccination. These receptors originate from an adult in good health. CDR3s include the opening cysteine and the closing phenylalanine or tryptophan. D genes are given only for firm matches. Not every row has a clone size; where given, it reads once, few, many or a size class.

cdr3_nt cdr3_aa clone_size v_call d_call j_call
TGTGCCAGCAGTGACACAGGACACACCGGCGAGCTGTTTTTT CASSDTGHTGELFF . TRBV6-1 . TRBJ2-2
TGTGCCAGCAGCGACCAGGGGAGGGGAGAGACCCAGTACTTC CASSDQGRGETQYF once TRBV19 . TRBJ2-5
TGTGCCAGCAGCCTAGGGGAGGGATACGAGCAGTACTTC CASSLGEGYEQYF . TRBV7-2 TRBD2 TRBJ2-7
TGTGCCAGTAGTATTCGGGACAGGGGGGGGTACGAGCAGTACTTC CASSIRDRGGYEQYF . TRBV19 TRBD1 TRBJ2-7
TGTGCCAGCAGTTACTCGATAGCGGGGCCAGAGACCCAGTACTTC CASSYSIAGPETQYF . TRBV6-5 TRBD2 TRBJ2-5
TGTGCCCCCGGGGGGGGATCTGGGGCCAACGTCCTGACTTTC CAPGGGSGANVLTF . TRBV24-1 TRBD2 TRBJ2-6
TGTGCCTGGAGTAGACAGGGACAAGATCCCCAGTACTTC CAWSRQGQDPQYF . TRBV30 TRBD1 TRBJ2-5
TGTGCCAGCAGGCCCCTAGCGGGAGGGGGGAGCTCCTACAATGAGCAGTTCTTC CASRPLAGGGSSYNEQFF . TRBV28 TRBD2 TRBJ2-1
TGTGCCAGCAGTGCCAGGGGCGCGGGCACAGATACGCAGTATTTT CASSARGAGTDTQYF few TRBV28 . TRBJ2-3
TGCGCCAGCAGCTTCCTGACCCCGAACACTGAAGCTTTCTTT CASSFLTPNTEAFF . TRBV5-1 . TRBJ1-1
TGTGCCTGGAGTACCGCTTACGACGCTGGCTACACCTTC CAWSTAYDAGYTF few TRBV30 . TRBJ1-2
TGCGCCAGCAGCCAAGTGGCACTGACAGGGGCCGGAGAGACCCAGTACTTC CASSQVALTGAGETQYF . TRBV4-1 TRBD1 TRBJ2-5
TGCGCCAGCAGCCAGGGAGGGACCACAGATACGCAGTATTTT CASSQGGTTDTQYF . TRBV5-1 TRBD2 TRBJ2-3
TGTGCCAGCTCACTCCGGGACAGGTCCTACGAGCAGTACTTC CASSLRDRSYEQYF . TRBV18 TRBD1 TRBJ2-7